The TCR beta chain under discussion was sequenced for a study of cytomegalovirus exposure and HLA in healthy donors. In the study overall: According to later analysis, the same platform produced the 120 validation and under 700 first-cohort repertoires.

A note on this clone: Its antigen is as yet unknown.

Study-level findings and limits: Clusters of TCRs from the first cohort tended to co-occur in the 100 to 150 validation repertoires (as a later analysis found). As was reported, the classifier diagnosed cytomegalovirus status with high specificity and sensitivity.

The donors were members of the validation cohort comprising about 120 subjects, separate from the approximately 670-subject first cohort. Data came from immunoSEQ multiplex PCR; TCRdb stores just in-frame clones and leaves some out. The sample includes about 170,000 clones, roughly 89% of them seen just once. Germline trimming cut 4 bases from V and 3 bases from J; bases unmatched to any gene: 3. CDR1 and CDR2 (germline): LGHNA, YNFKEQ. The CDR3 extends over 14 amino acids. This receptor was identified in a man between 18 and 35 years old in good health and CMV-seropositive. The chain has TRBV4-2 and TRBJ2-7; 10 bases map to TRBD2. Material: PBMCs. The CDR3 region has the DNA TGTGCCAGCAGCCCTAGCGGGAGTCGCTACGAGCAGTACTTC. The encoded protein is CASSPSGSRYEQYF.